The 17 T cell receptor beta chains presented below share a single source sample, sequenced in a study of CD4 T cells in relation to SARS-CoV-2 and coronaviruses. The antigens these receptors bind are not known. Assay: immunoSEQ multiplex PCR; the TCRdb copy retains only in-frame clones and omits some. The sample carries fewer than 20,000 clones, more than 75% recorded once. Unexposed donor CD4+ T cells date from about 2011-2019, before the COVID-19 pandemic. After less than 11 days of culture, CD4+ T cells were isolated. Source material: CD4+ T cells from PBMCs, cultured in vitro. These receptors came from a human donor in good health.

The chain combines TRBV29-1 with TRBJ1-1; maybe TRBD1 (6 bases). CDR1 is SQVTM and CDR2 is ANQGSEA in the germline V gene. V shed 5 bases and J shed 0 bases, with 16 bases lying between them. The CDR3 extends over 15 amino acids. The DNA of the CDR3 is TGCAGCGTTTCATACGGGGGCGCTATGAACACTGAAGCTTTCTTT. Amino acid sequence: CSVSYGGAMNTEAFF.

This chain joins TRBV18 and TRBJ2-7, with D unresolved. The germline V gene encodes CDR1 KGHSH and CDR2 LQKENI. The ends were cut back, 6 bases at V and 2 bases at J, with 11 bases in the middle. The CDR3 loop spans 13 amino acids. The CDR3 here is CASSRTDTYEQYF. The CDR3 DNA reads TGTGCCAGCTCCAGGACCGATACCTACGAGCAGTACTTC.

The rearrangement uses TRBV9 and TRBJ2-7, with 7 positions matching TRBD1. V dropped 2 bases and J dropped 0; count of bases not matched to a gene: 2. CDR1 and CDR2 from the germline V gene are SGDLS and YYNGEE. This CDR3 contains 14 residues. CDR3 bases: TGTGCCAGCAGCGTTCGGGACAGCTCCTACGAGCAGTACTTC. Protein product: CASSVRDSSYEQYF.

This clone was seen only a few times. The V call is TRBV29-1, the J call TRBJ1-5; tentatively, D is TRBD1 (5 bases). V gave up 5 bases and J gave up 5 bases, with 10 bases separating them. The germline V gene has CDR1 SQVTM and CDR2 ANQGSEA. The CDR3 runs to 12 residues. Here the CDR3 DNA reads TGCAGCGTTTGCGTAGGGGATCAGCCCCAGCATTTT. This codes for CSVCVGDQPQHF.

The rearrangement joins TRBV10-3 to TRBJ2-2; 8 positions match TRBD2. V gave up 7 bases and J gave up 6 bases; unmatched junction bases: 7. Germline V gene sequence: CDR1 ENHRY, CDR2 SYGVKD. This CDR3 is built from 14 residues. The CDR3 protein is CAINREGLAGELFF. CDR3 DNA sequence: TGTGCCATCAATCGGGAGGGCCTTGCCGGGGAGCTGTTTTTT.

The chain combines TRBV7-3 with TRBJ2-1; 7 bases map to TRBD2. Unmatched junction bases numbered 6, after V lost 5 bases and J lost 2 bases. Germline assignment: CDR1 SGHTA and CDR2 FQGTGA. The CDR3 loop spans 15 amino acids. CDR3 nucleotides: TGTGCCAGCAGCGCTTCTAGCGGAGCCTACAATGAGCAGTTCTTC. Its protein product is CASSASSGAYNEQFF.

CDR3 amino acids: CATSTSGRYNEQFF. DNA of the CDR3: TGTGCCACCAGCACCAGCGGGCGTTACAATGAGCAGTTCTTC. The chain couples TRBV15 to TRBJ2-1; a weak D match, TRBD2 (6 bases). This CDR3 region has 14 residues. Germline CDR1 and CDR2: LNHNV and YYDKDF (reference sequence). V was pared by 4 bases and J by 4 bases, with 11 bases between.

A few counts support this clone. The chain joins TRBV19 to TRBJ2-3; TRBD2 matches 9 bases. J was trimmed by 3 bases and V by 3 bases; bases with no gene match: 7. Germline V lookup: CDR1 LNHDA, CDR2 SQIVND (reference sequence). The CDR3 extends over 16 amino acids. The DNA for the CDR3 is TGTGCCAGTAGTATCTATGGCGGGAGGGGGACAGATACGCAGTATTTT. It yields the protein CASSIYGGRGTDTQYF.

The chain uses TRBV10-2 and TRBJ1-3, with D unclear. The V gene lost 8 bases and the J gene lost 0 bases, with 8 bases spanning the gap. This CDR3 is built from 13 residues. Germline V gives CDR1 WSHSY, CDR2 SAAADI. The CDR3 bases are TGCGCCAGCGGCGTGAGCTCTGGAAACACCATATATTTT. It codes for CASGVSSGNTIYF.

The V gene is TRBV7-9, the J gene TRBJ2-7; 7 positions match TRBD1. CDR1 is SEHNR, CDR2 FQNEAQ, per germline (reference sequence). V trimming: 1 base; J trimming: 2 bases; junction bases outside the gene matches: 8. The CDR3 spans 16 residues. The CDR3 DNA sequence: TGTGCCAGCAGCTTAGATTTTGACCAGGGGGCCTACGAGCAGTACTTC. Protein sequence: CASSLDFDQGAYEQYF.

The chain recombines TRBV28 with TRBJ1-2; 8 bases fit TRBD1. Germline V gives CDR1 MDHEN, CDR2 SYDVKM. The trim removed 6 bases at V and 3 bases at J, leaving 6 bases unmatched. The CDR3 spans 14 residues. The CDR3: CASRSPGGYYGYTF. The CDR3 region has the DNA TGTGCCAGCAGGAGCCCAGGGGGCTACTATGGCTACACCTTC.

As regards this clone: This CDR3 is also generated by other DNA sequences in the sample. V is TRBV27 and J is TRBJ2-2, with 8 bases lining up with TRBD1. This CDR3 region has 15 residues. With V trimmed by 2 bases and J by 1 base, 0 bases remained unmatched. The germline V gene encodes CDR1 MNHEY and CDR2 SMNVEV (reference sequence). Here the CDR3 DNA reads TGTGCCAGCAGTTTAGACAGGGGGAACACCGGGGAGCTGTTTTTT. Its protein product is CASSLDRGNTGELFF.

This clone occurred a few times. V gene TRBV19 combines with J gene TRBJ2-1; D unresolved. Germline V CDR1 and CDR2: LNHDA, SQIVND (reference sequence). V dropped 6 bases and J dropped 4 bases, with 10 bases sitting between them. CDR3 length equals 13 residues. Here the CDR3 DNA reads TGTGCCAGTAGCCCCCCCGCTTACAATGAGCAGTTCTTC. Encoded protein: CASSPPAYNEQFF.

This chain links TRBV6-4 with TRBJ2-1; TRBD2 matches at 8 bases. The CDR3 contains 13 residues. From germline, CDR1 is MRHNA and CDR2 SNTAGT. V shed 1 base, J shed 10 bases, and the junction held 3 bases outside the gene matches. The chain's CDR3 is CASSDWAGGEQFF. The CDR3 DNA reads TGTGCCAGCAGTGACTGGGCGGGAGGCGAGCAGTTCTTC.

This clone has a handful of counts. The chain recombines TRBV29-1 with TRBJ2-7; perhaps TRBD1 as D (5 bases). Trimming took 4 bases from V and 6 from J, leaving 13 bases between them. The CDR3 covers 12 residues. Germline V gives CDR1 SQVTM, CDR2 ANQGSEA. CDR3: CSVVSAGREQYF. DNA of the CDR3: TGCAGCGTTGTAAGTGCAGGGCGCGAGCAGTACTTC.

This chain links TRBV19 with TRBJ1-1; D is undetermined. Looked up from germline, CDR1 is LNHDA and CDR2 is SQIVND (reference sequence). Trimming removed 3 bases at V and 1 base at J, with 6 bases between. The CDR3 totals 13 residues. In DNA, the CDR3 is TGTGCCAGTAGTATCATCGGGAACACTGAAGCTTTCTTT. Translation gives CASSIIGNTEAFF.

J is TRBJ2-7 and V is TRBV25-1, with 7 bases fitting TRBD1. The V gene's germline CDR1 is MGHDK and CDR2 SYGVNS. Germline trimming cut 9 bases from V and 2 bases from J; bases unmatched to any gene: 10. The CDR3 loop spans 14 amino acids. The CDR3, as DNA: TGTGCCAGTGGGGGACAGCAAGTAACCTACGAGCAGTACTTC. Translated, it gives CASGGQQVTYEQYF.